This TCR beta chain originates from a study of radiotherapy plus CTLA-4 blockade in lung cancer (dated by TCRdb to 2017 to 2018). Turning to the overall study: Objective responses occurred in around 19% of enrolled patients, and 31% achieved disease control. Broader findings and caveats from the paper: TCR clones derived from tumors expanded in peripheral blood after treatment with radiotherapy and ipilimumab. Increased serum interferon-beta after radiation, together with early dynamic changes in blood T cell clones, were reported to be the strongest predictors of response.

As concerns this clone: Its antigen is not yet known. No base quality values were provided; no much bigger clone lies one nucleotide off.

In this study, focal radiation therapy paired with CTLA-4 blockade (ipilimumab) was tested in patients who had chemo-refractory metastatic non-small-cell lung cancer. The library was made by the immunoSEQ multiplex PCR assay. What TCRdb holds here is the immuneACCESS table cut down to in-frame rearrangements. Part of the clones is not present; checked against another copy, under half of the missing clones reflect an unresolved V gene, and the others are unexplained. The sample table contains under 95,000 clones; only one count was recorded for about 79% of them. The biggest ten clones account for roughly 20% of the sample. Source: peripheral blood, taken from a patient treated with radiotherapy plus ipilimumab. This sequence was found in a human donor with non-small cell lung cancer whose response to radiotherapy plus ipilimumab could not be evaluated. Some clones in this sample may be carry-over from other donors' samples.

The CDR3 region has the sequence CASSQQGGDQPQHF. The DNA is TGTGCCAGCAGCCAGCAAGGAGGCGATCAGCCCCAGCATTTT. The chain uses TRBV11-3 and TRBJ1-5, with the identity of the D gene unclear. The germline V gene provides CDR1 SGHNT and CDR2 YENEEA. V is pared back by 5 bases and J by 5 bases, with 13 bases lying between the germline termini. The CDR3 sequence holds 14 residues, the cysteine and phenylalanine included. The read is trimmed to its CDR3 DNA, 42 bases read in frame from base 1.